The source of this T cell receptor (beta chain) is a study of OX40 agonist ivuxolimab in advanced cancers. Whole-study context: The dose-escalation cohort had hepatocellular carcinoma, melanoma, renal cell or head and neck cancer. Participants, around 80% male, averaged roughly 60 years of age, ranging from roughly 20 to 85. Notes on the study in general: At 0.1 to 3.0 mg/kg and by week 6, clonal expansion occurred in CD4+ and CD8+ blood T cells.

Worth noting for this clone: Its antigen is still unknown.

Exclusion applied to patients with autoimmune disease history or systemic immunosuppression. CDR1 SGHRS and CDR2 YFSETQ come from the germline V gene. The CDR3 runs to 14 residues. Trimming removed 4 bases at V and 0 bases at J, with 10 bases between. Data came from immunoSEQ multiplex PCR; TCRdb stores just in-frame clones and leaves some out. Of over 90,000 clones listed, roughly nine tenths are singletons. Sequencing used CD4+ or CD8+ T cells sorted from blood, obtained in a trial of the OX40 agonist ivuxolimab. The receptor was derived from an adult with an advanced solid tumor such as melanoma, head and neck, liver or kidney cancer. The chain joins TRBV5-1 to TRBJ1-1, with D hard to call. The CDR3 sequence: CASSLLALNTEAFF. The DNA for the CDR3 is TGCGCCAGCAGCCTCCTGGCCTTGAACACTGAAGCTTTCTTT. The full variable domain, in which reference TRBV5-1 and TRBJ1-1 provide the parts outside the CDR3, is KAGVTQTPRYLIKTRGQQVTLSCSPISGHRSVSWYQQTPGQGLQFLFEYFSETQRNKGNFPGRFSGRQFSNSRSEMNVSTLELGDSALYLCASSLLALNTEAFFGQGTRLTVV.